Each of the 28 T cell receptor beta chains below was sequenced from the same sample in a study of T cell responses to AZD1222 COVID-19 vaccine. TCRdb's table, derived via immunoSEQ multiplex PCR, lists solely in-frame clones and lacks some. The sample consists of fewer than 150,000 clones, 80% to 90% of them appearing once. The sample was peripheral blood, taken on day 0 of AZD1222 vaccination. Every receptor here comes from an adult in good health.

The CDR3 DNA is TGCAGCTCGATGGGAGGGGGGGGCGAGACCCAGTACTTC. Residues: CSSMGGGGETQYF. The chain carries TRBV29-1 and TRBJ2-5; tentatively, D is TRBD2 (7 bases). Germline loops: CDR1 SQVTM, CDR2 ANQGSEA. Deletions cut 8 bases from V and 5 bases from J, with 18 bases between. The CDR3 runs 13 residues.

The rearrangement links TRBV27 to TRBJ2-7; 10 nucleotides line up with TRBD2. The V and J ends lost 4 bases and 2 bases, in that order; junction bases with no gene match: 5. The CDR3 loop spans 15 amino acids. Germline CDR1 is MNHEY and CDR2 is SMNVEV (reference sequence). The CDR3: CASSSPGLAPYEQYF. CDR3 DNA sequence: TGTGCCAGCAGTTCCCCGGGACTAGCGCCCTACGAGCAGTACTTC.

This clone has only one observation. This chain uses TRBV7-6 with TRBJ1-5; D is unclear. The CDR3 is made up of 12 amino acids. CDR1 and CDR2 from the germline V gene are SGHVS and FNYEAQ. V lost 1 base to trimming and J lost 6 bases, with 4 bases between them. CDR3 nucleotides: TGTGCCAGCAGCTTAGAAGGTCAGCCCCAGCATTTT. Its protein is CASSLEGQPQHF.

The chain has TRBV6-5 and TRBJ1-2; TRBD1 is a possible D gene (6 bases). The V gene lost 6 bases and the J gene lost 3 bases, with 14 bases spanning the gap. This CDR3 comprises 14 residues. Germline-derived CDR1 and CDR2 are MNHEY and SVGAGI. CDR3 protein: CASRIGGPYYGYTF. Written as DNA, the CDR3 is TGTGCCAGCAGAATCGGGGGGCCCTACTATGGCTACACCTTC.

V is TRBV5-1 and J is TRBJ1-2; D is undetermined. V lost 1 base and J 3 bases, leaving 4 bases between the germline ends. Germline CDR1 SGHRS, CDR2 YFSETQ. This CDR3 has 12 amino acids. CDR3 amino acids: CASSLYDYGYTF. In DNA form, the CDR3 reads TGCGCCAGCAGCTTGTATGACTATGGCTACACCTTC.

V and J are TRBV5-4 and TRBJ2-1; D is perhaps TRBD1 (5 bases). Germline assignment: CDR1 SGHNT and CDR2 YYREEE (reference sequence). The V and J ends lost 4 bases and 10 bases respectively, with 9 bases between them. The CDR3 is 11 residues long. CDR3 in DNA: TGTGCCAGCAGCAGGGGCGGCGAGCAGTTCTTC. This sequence encodes CASSRGGEQFF.

The chain has TRBV28 and TRBJ1-5; TRBD1 is a possible D gene (5 bases). The ends were cut back, 7 bases at V and 7 bases at J, with 17 bases in the middle. This CDR3 spans 14 amino acids. From germline, CDR1 is MDHEN and CDR2 SYDVKM. The CDR3 reads CASTPMGGSQPQHF. DNA of the CDR3: TGTGCCAGCACTCCCATGGGGGGATCGCAGCCCCAGCATTTT.

This clone was seen only a few times. The gene calls are TRBV11-2 and TRBJ2-7; D might be TRBD2 (6 bases). The CDR3 covers 15 residues. Trimming shortened V by 1 base and J by 5 bases, and 15 bases separated the two germline ends. The germline V gene has CDR1 SGHAT and CDR2 FQNNGV. CDR3 nucleotide sequence: TGTGCCAGCAGCTTAGTACGGAATAGCGGCAACGAGCAGTACTTC. Its translation: CASSLVRNSGNEQYF.

V and J are TRBV28 and TRBJ1-2; 7 bases line up with TRBD1. This CDR3 contains 14 residues. V dropped 3 bases and J dropped 5; count of bases not matched to a gene: 6. CDR1 and CDR2 (germline): MDHEN, SYDVKM. CDR3 amino acids: CASSLRGQRYGYTF. Written as DNA, the CDR3 is TGTGCCAGCAGTTTGAGGGGACAGCGTTATGGCTACACCTTC.

This chain joins TRBV5-1 and TRBJ1-4; D gene unclear. With 3 bases removed from V and 0 bases from J, the gap between germline ends came to 9 bases. The germline gives CDR1 SGHRS, CDR2 YFSETQ. This CDR3 has 15 amino acids. CDR3 sequence reads: CASSSLQATNEKLFF. The CDR3 DNA reads TGCGCCAGCAGCTCTCTCCAGGCAACTAATGAAAAACTGTTTTTT.

J is TRBJ1-4 and V is TRBV6-5; 9 bases are shared with TRBD1. The germline gives CDR1 MNHEY, CDR2 SVGAGI. CDR3 length equals 15 residues. V lost 6 bases and J lost 3; bases outside the gene matches: 5. The CDR3, as DNA: TGTGCCAGCAGCCGGGACAGGGCGGCTAATGAAAAACTGTTTTTT. It codes for CASSRDRAANEKLFF.

V gene TRBV18 combines with J gene TRBJ2-2; 9 bases align to TRBD2. Germline V gene data show CDR1 as KGHSH and CDR2 as LQKENI. This CDR3 is built from 18 residues. The J segment lost 3 bases and the V segment lost 6 bases, leaving 14 bases of the junction unmatched. The CDR3 is CASSQTSPSGIYTGELFF. As DNA, the CDR3 is TGTGCCAGCTCCCAGACCTCCCCTAGCGGGATTTACACCGGGGAGCTGTTTTTT.

This chain links TRBV19 with TRBJ2-3, with TRBD2 matching over 8 bases. Losses at the gene ends were 4 bases for V and 3 bases for J; bases not matched to a gene: 6. The CDR3 covers 15 residues. Looked up from germline, CDR1 is LNHDA and CDR2 is SQIVND (reference sequence). CDR3 region: CASSTRAGVTDTQYF. The CDR3 coding sequence is TGTGCCAGTAGTACCCGAGCGGGAGTTACAGATACGCAGTATTTT.

This rearrangement joins TRBV11-2 to TRBJ2-7, with D tentatively TRBD1 or TRBD2 (6 bases each). Germline V gene lookup returns CDR1 SGHAT and CDR2 FQNNGV. V was clipped by 5 bases and J by 5 bases, with 10 bases between them. The CDR3 length is 12 residues. CDR3 region: CASSRRGHEQYF. In DNA, the CDR3 is TGTGCCAGCAGCCGTCGGGGGCACGAGCAGTACTTC.

The sample holds a few counts of this clone. V is TRBV19 and J is TRBJ2-7, with D tentatively TRBD1 or TRBD2 (6 bases each). Germline V lookup: CDR1 LNHDA, CDR2 SQIVND (reference sequence). CDR3 length: 14 amino acids. V lost 3 bases and J 3 bases, leaving 12 bases between the germline ends. CDR3 nucleotides: TGTGCCAGTAGTATGGCACAGGGACTCTACGAGCAGTACTTC. It encodes CASSMAQGLYEQYF.

The chain employs TRBV6-5 and TRBJ2-3, with 10 bases fitting TRBD1. V shed 6 bases, J shed 5 bases, and the junction held 8 bases outside the gene matches. Looked up from germline, CDR1 is MNHEY and CDR2 is SVGAGI. CDR3 size: 15 residues. DNA for the CDR3: TGTGCCAGCAGGGACCCGGGACAGGGGAGAGATACGCAGTATTTT. Protein: CASRDPGQGRDTQYF.

The genes are TRBV7-9 and TRBJ2-7; TRBD1 might be the D (6 bases). Looked up from germline, CDR1 is SEHNR and CDR2 is FQNEAQ (reference sequence). Between the trimmed V and J ends, which lost 0 bases and 2 bases, there was a span of 8 bases. This CDR3 region has 14 residues. CDR3 in amino acids: CASSLASGAYEQYF. For the CDR3, the DNA is TGTGCCAGCAGCTTAGCATCAGGGGCCTACGAGCAGTACTTC. Full variable domain (rest looked up from reference TRBV7-9 and TRBJ2-7): DTGVSQNPRHKITKRGQNVTFRCDPISEHNRLYWYRQTLGQGPEFLTYFQNEAQLEKSRLLSDRFSAERPKGSFSTLEIQRTEQGDSAMYLCASSLASGAYEQYFGPGTRLTVT.

The table lists this clone with a few counts. The chain combines TRBV19 with TRBJ1-5, with D tentatively TRBD1 (5 bases). The germline gives CDR1 LNHDA, CDR2 SQIVND (reference sequence). This CDR3 is built from 12 residues. CDR3 loop: CAARAPNQPQHF. The CDR3 DNA follows: TGTGCAGCCAGGGCTCCCAATCAGCCCCAGCATTTT.

The DNA for the CDR3 is TGCAGCGTGGTCCCCTTGGCTGAAGCTTTCTTT. Its protein is CSVVPLAEAFF. J is TRBJ1-1 and V is TRBV29-1; D gene unclear. The CDR3 runs to 11 residues. V dropped 6 bases and J dropped 6 bases, with 11 bases sitting between them. Germline values: CDR1 SQVTM, CDR2 ANQGSEA. The full variable domain, rest sourced from reference TRBV29-1 and TRBJ1-1, is SAVISQKPSRDICQRGTSLTIQCQVDSQVTMMFWYRQQPGQSLTLIATANQGSEATYESGFVIDKFPISRPNLTFSTLTVSNMSPEDSSIYLCSVVPLAEAFFGQGTRLTVV.

This clone was observed a single time. The chain joins TRBV11-2 to TRBJ1-5; D is possibly TRBD1 (5 bases). The germline gives CDR1 SGHAT, CDR2 FQNNGV. Trimming shortened V by 5 bases and J by 4 bases, and 9 bases separated the two germline ends. This CDR3 region has 13 residues. CDR3: CASSPGGNQPQHF. Here the CDR3 DNA reads TGTGCCAGCAGCCCCGGGGGGAATCAGCCCCAGCATTTT.

The V call is TRBV25-1, the J call TRBJ2-1, with 13 positions matching TRBD2. Per the germline V gene, CDR1 is MGHDK and CDR2 is SYGVNS. The CDR3 has 15 residues. V shed 1 base, J shed 9 bases, and the junction held 3 bases outside the gene matches. For the CDR3, the DNA is TGTGCCAGCAGTGAATCACTAGCGGGAGGGCTTGAGCAGTTCTTC. This translates into CASSESLAGGLEQFF.

The rearrangement links TRBV3-1 (or the pseudogene TRBV3-2) to TRBJ2-3; TRBD1 or TRBD2 may be the D gene (6 bases each). Germline V gene sequence: CDR1 LGHDT, CDR2 YNNKEL (reference sequence). The ends were cut back, 1 base at V and 5 bases at J, with 13 bases in the middle. The CDR3 sequence is 15 residues long. This chain's CDR3 is CASSQVTGGGDTQYF. CDR3 bases: TGTGCCAGCAGCCAAGTCACAGGAGGGGGAGATACGCAGTATTTT.

This sequence joins TRBV18 and TRBJ2-1; D unresolved. The germline CDR1 and CDR2 sequences are KGHSH and LQKENI. The CDR3 runs to 16 residues. V lost 0 bases to trimming and J lost 4 bases, with 13 bases between them. The CDR3 here is CASSPPRQASYNEQFF. Here the CDR3 DNA reads TGTGCCAGCTCACCACCGCGGCAGGCATCGTACAATGAGCAGTTCTTC.

The chain links TRBV28 to TRBJ1-4; 8 nucleotides agree with TRBD1. Trimming at V came to 4 bases and at J to 2 bases, leaving 6 bases not matched to a gene. The germline gives CDR1 MDHEN, CDR2 SYDVKM. The CDR3 covers 16 residues. The DNA for the CDR3 is TGTGCCAGCAGTTCCCATTACAGGGGGACTAATGAAAAACTGTTTTTT. Residues: CASSSHYRGTNEKLFF.

This clone occurred once. V and J are TRBV5-1 and TRBJ2-2, with 10 bases fitting TRBD2. V shed 3 bases, J shed 3 bases, and the junction held 5 bases outside the gene matches. The CDR3 spans 16 residues. The germline V gene encodes CDR1 SGHRS and CDR2 YFSETQ. CDR3 DNA: TGCGCCAGCAGCTCGGGGACTAGCGTCGACACCGGGGAGCTGTTTTTT. As protein: CASSSGTSVDTGELFF. Looking up the rest from reference TRBV5-1 and TRBJ2-2 gives the full variable domain: KAGVTQTPRYLIKTRGQQVTLSCSPISGHRSVSWYQQTPGQGLQFLFEYFSETQRNKGNFPGRFSGRQFSNSRSEMNVSTLELGDSALYLCASSSGTSVDTGELFFGEGSRLTVL.

V and J are TRBV19 and TRBJ2-2; 10 nucleotides align to TRBD1. J lost 9 bases, V lost 7 bases, and 14 bases had no gene match. CDR1 and CDR2 (germline): LNHDA, SQIVND (reference sequence). This CDR3 is built from 16 residues. The CDR3 nucleotides read TGTGCCAGTACCCGGACTTCGGGACAGGGGCTAAGGGAGCTGTTTTTT. Its translation: CASTRTSGQGLRELFF. The full variable domain, in which reference TRBV19 and TRBJ2-2 provide the parts outside the CDR3, is DGGITQSPKYLFRKEGQNVTLSCEQNLNHDAMYWYRQDPGQGLRLIYYSQIVNDFQKGDIAEGYSVSREKKESFPLTVTSAQKNPTAFYLCASTRTSGQGLRELFFGEGSRLTVL.

The chain recombines TRBV3-1 (or the pseudogene TRBV3-2) with TRBJ2-1, with TRBD1 as a possible D gene (6 bases). CDR1 is LGHDT, CDR2 YNNKEL, per germline (reference sequence). The CDR3 is 12 residues long. Trimming pared 3 bases from V and 10 bases from J, leaving 10 bases between. CDR3: CASSQGTGEQFF. CDR3 bases: TGTGCCAGCAGCCAGGGAACAGGGGAGCAGTTCTTC.

This chain uses TRBV7-2 with TRBJ2-7; possibly TRBD2 for D (6 bases). Trimming took 1 base from V and 3 from J, leaving 22 bases between them. This CDR3 is 18 amino acids long. Germline assignment: CDR1 SGHTA and CDR2 FQGNSA. DNA of the CDR3: TGTGCCAGCAGCTTAGGCATTTGGGGGAGCGGGTCCTACTACGAGCAGTACTTC. Translated, it gives CASSLGIWGSGSYYEQYF. Full variable domain (missing parts from reference TRBV7-2 and TRBJ2-7): GAGVSQSPSNKVTEKGKDVELRCDPISGHTALYWYRQSLGQGLEFLIYFQGNSAPDKSGLPSDRFSAERTGGSVSTLTIQRTQQEDSAVYLCASSLGIWGSGSYYEQYFGPGTRLTVT.